What follows describes a single T cell receptor (beta chain). The method was immunoSEQ multiplex PCR; TCRdb's version includes in-frame clones alone and lacks a portion of them. The sample has about 410,000 clones, approximately 91% seen once. This record comes from a study of Ad26.COV2.S vaccination and SARS-CoV-2 variants. CDR1 is SEHNR and CDR2 is FQNEAQ in the germline V gene (reference sequence). The CDR3 runs 13 residues. Trimming took 4 bases from V and 7 from J, leaving 10 bases between them. Treatment: about 20 received Ad26.COV2.S at low or high dose, single or two shots; roughly five received placebo; per-sample allocation not given. Repertoires come from day 63 after the first vaccine or placebo injection.

This specimen consisted of peripheral blood, obtained in a trial of Ad26.COV2.S vaccine versus placebo. This clonotype originated in a person aged 18 to 59 who received the Ad26.COV2.S COVID-19 vaccine or a placebo. V gene TRBV7-9 combines with J gene TRBJ2-2; D not certain. The CDR3 region has the DNA TGTGCCAGCAGCTCCTGGGCCGGCGGGGAGCTGTTTTTT. It encodes CASSSWAGGELFF. The whole variable domain, remainder taken from reference TRBV7-9 and TRBJ2-2, is DTGVSQNPRHKITKRGQNVTFRCDPISEHNRLYWYRQTLGQGPEFLTYFQNEAQLEKSRLLSDRFSAERPKGSFSTLEIQRTEQGDSAMYLCASSSWAGGELFFGEGSRLTVL.